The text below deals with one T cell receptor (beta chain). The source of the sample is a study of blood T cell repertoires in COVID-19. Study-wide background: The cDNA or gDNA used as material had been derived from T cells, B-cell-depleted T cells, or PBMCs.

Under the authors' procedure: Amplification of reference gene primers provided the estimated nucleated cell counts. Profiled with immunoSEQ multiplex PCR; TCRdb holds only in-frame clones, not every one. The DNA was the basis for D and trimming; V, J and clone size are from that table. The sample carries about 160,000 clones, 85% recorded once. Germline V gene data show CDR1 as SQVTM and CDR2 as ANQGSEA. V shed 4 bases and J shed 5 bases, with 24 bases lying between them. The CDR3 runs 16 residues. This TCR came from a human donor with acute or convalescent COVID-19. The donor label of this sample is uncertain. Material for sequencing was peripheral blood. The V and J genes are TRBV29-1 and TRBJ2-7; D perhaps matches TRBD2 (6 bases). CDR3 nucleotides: TGCAGCGTTGGTCGGGAGTTCGAACGGGCAAGCGACGAGCAGTACTTC. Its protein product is CSVGREFERASDEQYF.